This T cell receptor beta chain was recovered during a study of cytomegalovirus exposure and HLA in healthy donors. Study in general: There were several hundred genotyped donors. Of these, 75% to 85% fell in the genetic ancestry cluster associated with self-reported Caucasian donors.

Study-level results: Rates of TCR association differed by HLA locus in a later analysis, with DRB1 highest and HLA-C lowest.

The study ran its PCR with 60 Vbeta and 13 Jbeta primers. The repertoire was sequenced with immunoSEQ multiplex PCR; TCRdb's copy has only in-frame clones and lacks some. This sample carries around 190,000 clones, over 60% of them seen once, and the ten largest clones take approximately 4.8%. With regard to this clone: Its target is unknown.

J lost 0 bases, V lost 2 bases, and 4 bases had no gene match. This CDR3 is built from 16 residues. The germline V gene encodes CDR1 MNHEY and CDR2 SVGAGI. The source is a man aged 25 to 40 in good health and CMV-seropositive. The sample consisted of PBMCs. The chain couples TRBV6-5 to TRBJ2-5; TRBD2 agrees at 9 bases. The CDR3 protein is CASSYQASGNQETQYF. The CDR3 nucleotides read TGTGCCAGCAGTTACCAGGCTAGCGGGAACCAAGAGACCCAGTACTTC.